Listed here are 12 T cell receptor beta chains from one sample, sequenced in a study of post-analysis software for immune sequencing data. Study-wide findings and caveats: Patients showed TRBV5-6, TRBV5-1 and TRBV20-1 among roughly five TRBV segments more frequent than in controls.

These TCRs' antigens remain unknown. TCR beta cDNA libraries included unique molecular identifiers. TCRdb processed the PCR reads anew with MiXCR; each CDR3 protein has one entry. The table shows roughly 730,000 distinct CDR3 sequences, with about 27% occurring only once. Sequences were obtained from blood. The receptors were sampled from a girl between 5 and 17 years old with multiple sclerosis.

The chain links TRBV7-9 to TRBJ2-7; D remains unclear. Trimming removed 4 bases from V and 4 bases from J, with 17 bases in between. CDR3 length: 15 residues. CDR1 is SEHNR, CDR2 FQNEAQ, per germline (reference sequence). CDR3 in amino acids: CASSSGEDQKYEQYF. The CDR3 DNA follows: TGTGCCAGCAGCTCCGGTGAGGACCAGAAGTACGAGCAGTACTTC.

This rearrangement joins TRBV29-1 to TRBJ2-1; 13 positions agree with TRBD2. CDR1 SQVTM and CDR2 ANQGSEA come from the germline V gene. This CDR3 has 13 amino acids. V gave up 6 bases and J gave up 7 bases; unmatched junction bases: 3. CDR3 sequence (DNA): TGCAGCGTCCGGACTAGCGGGAGTAATGAGCAGTTCTTC. Protein: CSVRTSGSNEQFF.

This clonotype was seen a handful of times. This chain uses TRBV28 with TRBJ2-3; 7 bases line up with TRBD1. Germline V gene sequence: CDR1 MDHEN, CDR2 SYDVKM. The CDR3 is 14 amino acids. V shed 6 bases and J 5 bases; nucleotides not matched to a gene: 8. CDR3 sequence reads: CASSPDREGDTQYF. CDR3 sequence (DNA): TGTGCCAGCAGCCCAGACAGGGAAGGAGATACGCAGTATTTT.

As regards this clonotype: A read error may explain this, as a much larger clone is one base away. V is TRBV4-1 and J is TRBJ1-2, with D possibly matching TRBD1 (6 bases). The CDR3 extends over 14 amino acids. V was cut by 6 bases and J by 2 bases, with 13 bases left in between. CDR1 MGHRA and CDR2 YSYEKL come from the germline V gene. The CDR3 reads CASRPGQPNYGYTF. CDR3 DNA sequence: TGCGCCAGCAGGCCCGGACAGCCCAACTATGGCTACACCTTC.

The chain combines TRBV18 with TRBJ2-1; 7 bases line up with TRBD1. The CDR3 contains 15 residues. The trim removed 7 bases at V and 4 bases at J, leaving 10 bases unmatched. CDR1 and CDR2 (germline): KGHSH, LQKENI. In nucleotides, the CDR3 is TGTGCCAGCTTAGCTCCGGACAGGCCTTACAATGAGCAGTTCTTC. This encodes CASLAPDRPYNEQFF.

V gene TRBV7-2 combines with J gene TRBJ2-5; D is possibly TRBD1 (6 bases). V was trimmed by 5 bases and J by 4 bases, leaving 11 bases between them. CDR1 is SGHTA, CDR2 FQGNSA, per germline. The CDR3 is 13 residues long. The CDR3 is CASSLQGSETQYF. As DNA, the CDR3 is TGTGCCAGCAGCCTACAGGGTTCAGAGACCCAGTACTTC.

The chain combines TRBV18 with TRBJ1-1, with unresolved D. Germline loops: CDR1 KGHSH, CDR2 LQKENI. The CDR3 loop spans 14 amino acids. Trimming shortened V by 2 bases and J by 6 bases, and 13 bases separated the two germline ends. In DNA, the CDR3 is TGTGCCAGCTCACCATCCCCCGAATCGGCTGAAGCTTTCTTT. It is translated as CASSPSPESAEAFF.

The chain links TRBV20-1 to TRBJ2-5; 8 bases are shared with TRBD1. Losses at the gene ends were 5 bases for V and 6 bases for J; bases not matched to a gene: 14. Looked up from germline, CDR1 is DFQATT and CDR2 is SNEGSKA (reference sequence). The CDR3 sequence is 15 residues long. CDR3 in amino acids: CSAVIGQGARKTQYF. The CDR3 DNA reads as TGCAGTGCTGTCATTGGACAGGGTGCTAGAAAGACCCAGTACTTC.

This clonotype was found a few times. The rearrangement joins TRBV12-3 or TRBV12-4 to TRBJ2-2; D not resolved. V gave up 6 bases and J gave up 2 bases, with 10 bases separating them. This CDR3 has 14 amino acids. The CDR3 bases are TGTGCCAGCAGCACCGGGCCCAACACCGGGGAGCTGTTTTTT. Its protein product is CASSTGPNTGELFF.

This clonotype was detected a few times. V usage is TRBV5-1 and J usage is TRBJ2-2, with a weak D call TRBD1 (5 bases). This CDR3 contains 15 residues. Trimming left V 2 bases short and J 3 bases short, with 11 bases between. The germline CDR1 and CDR2 sequences are SGHRS and YFSETQ. CDR3 bases: TGCGCCAGCAGCTTTCAGGGTGTCGACACCGGGGAGCTGTTTTTT. Encoded protein: CASSFQGVDTGELFF.

This clonotype appeared a few times. The rearrangement joins TRBV6-1 to TRBJ2-7; D is ambiguous. Trimming removed 3 bases from V and 5 bases from J, with 11 bases in between. Germline CDR1 is MNHNS and CDR2 is SASEGT. The CDR3 covers 13 residues. CDR3 sequence: CASSEVVVDEQYF. CDR3 bases: TGTGCCAGCAGTGAGGTAGTCGTGGACGAGCAGTACTTC.

The chain combines TRBV4-3 with TRBJ1-1, with D possibly TRBD1 on 5 matching bases. CDR1 LGHNA and CDR2 YSLEER come from the germline V gene. The CDR3 sequence is 14 residues long. V lost 0 bases and J 6 bases, leaving 11 bases between the germline ends. The DNA of the CDR3 is TGCGCCAGCAGCCAAGATAGGGGCCTGGCTGAAGCTTTCTTT. Its protein is CASSQDRGLAEAFF.